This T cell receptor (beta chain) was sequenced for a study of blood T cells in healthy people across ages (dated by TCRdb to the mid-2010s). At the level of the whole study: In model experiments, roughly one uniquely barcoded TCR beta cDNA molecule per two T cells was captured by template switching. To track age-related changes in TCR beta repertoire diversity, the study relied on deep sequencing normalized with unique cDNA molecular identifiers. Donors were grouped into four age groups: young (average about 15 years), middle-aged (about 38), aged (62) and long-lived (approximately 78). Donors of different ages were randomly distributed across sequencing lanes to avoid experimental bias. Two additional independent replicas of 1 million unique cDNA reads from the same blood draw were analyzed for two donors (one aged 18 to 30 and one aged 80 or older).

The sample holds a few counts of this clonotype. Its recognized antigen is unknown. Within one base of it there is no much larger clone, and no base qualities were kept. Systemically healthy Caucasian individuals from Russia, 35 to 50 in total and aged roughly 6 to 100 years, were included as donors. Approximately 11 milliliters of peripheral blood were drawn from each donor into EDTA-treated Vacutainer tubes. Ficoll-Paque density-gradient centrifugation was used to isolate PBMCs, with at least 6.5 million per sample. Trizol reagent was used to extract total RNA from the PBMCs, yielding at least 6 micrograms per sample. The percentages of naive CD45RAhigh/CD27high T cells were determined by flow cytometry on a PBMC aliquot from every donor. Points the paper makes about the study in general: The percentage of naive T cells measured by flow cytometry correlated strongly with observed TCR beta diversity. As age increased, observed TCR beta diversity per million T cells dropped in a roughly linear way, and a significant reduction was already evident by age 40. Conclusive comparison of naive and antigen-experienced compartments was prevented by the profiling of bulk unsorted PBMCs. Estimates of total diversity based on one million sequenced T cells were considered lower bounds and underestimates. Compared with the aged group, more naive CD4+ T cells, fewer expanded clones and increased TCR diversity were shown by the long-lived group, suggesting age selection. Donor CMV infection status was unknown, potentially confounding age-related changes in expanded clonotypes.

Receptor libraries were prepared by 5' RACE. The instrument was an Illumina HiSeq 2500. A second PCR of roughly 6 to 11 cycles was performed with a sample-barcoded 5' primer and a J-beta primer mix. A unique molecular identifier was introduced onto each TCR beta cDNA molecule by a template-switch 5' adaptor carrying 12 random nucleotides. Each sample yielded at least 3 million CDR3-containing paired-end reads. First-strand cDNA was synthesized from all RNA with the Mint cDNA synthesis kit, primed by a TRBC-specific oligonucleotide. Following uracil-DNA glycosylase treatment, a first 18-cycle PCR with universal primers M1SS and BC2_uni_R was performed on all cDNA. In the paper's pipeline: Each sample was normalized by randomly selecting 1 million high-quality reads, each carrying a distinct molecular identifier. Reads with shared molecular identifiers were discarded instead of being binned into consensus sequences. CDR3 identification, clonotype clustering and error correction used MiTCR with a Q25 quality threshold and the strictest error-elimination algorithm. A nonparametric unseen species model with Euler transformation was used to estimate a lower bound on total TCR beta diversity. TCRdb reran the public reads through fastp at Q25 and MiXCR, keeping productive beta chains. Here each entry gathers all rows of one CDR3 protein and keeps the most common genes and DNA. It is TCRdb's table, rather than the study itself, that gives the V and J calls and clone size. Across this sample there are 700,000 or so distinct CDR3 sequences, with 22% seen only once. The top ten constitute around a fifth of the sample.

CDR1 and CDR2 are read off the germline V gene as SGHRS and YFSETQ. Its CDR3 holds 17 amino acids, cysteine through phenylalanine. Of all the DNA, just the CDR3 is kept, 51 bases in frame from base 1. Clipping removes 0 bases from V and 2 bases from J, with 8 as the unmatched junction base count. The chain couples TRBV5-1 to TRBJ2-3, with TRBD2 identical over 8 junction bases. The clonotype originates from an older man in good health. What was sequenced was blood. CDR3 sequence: CASSLDPAGAITDTQYF. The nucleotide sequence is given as TGCGCCAGCAGCTTGGATCCAGCGGGAGCGATCACAGATACGCAGTATTTT.